The 29 T cell receptor beta chains below come from one sample, sequenced in a study of cytomegalovirus exposure and HLA in healthy donors. The PCR ran on 60 Vbeta and 13 Jbeta primers. The repertoire was sequenced with immunoSEQ multiplex PCR; TCRdb's copy has only in-frame clones and lacks some. This sample has fewer than 200,000 clones, with around 80% found just once. Sequencing used PBMCs. These receptors originate from a middle-aged woman in good health and CMV-seronegative.

This rearrangement joins TRBV4-1 to TRBJ1-2; 8 bases are shared with TRBD1. V was clipped by 3 bases and J by 5 bases; unmatched bases: 11. The CDR3 covers 16 residues. CDR1 MGHRA and CDR2 YSYEKL come from the germline V gene. The CDR3 region is CASSQMPGTGDYGYTF. DNA of the CDR3: TGCGCCAGCAGCCAGATGCCGGGGACAGGAGATTATGGCTACACCTTC.

The chain couples TRBV4-1 to TRBJ2-7; weak D call: TRBD1 (7 bases). This CDR3 spans 17 amino acids. The V end was cut by 3 bases, the J end by 4 bases, with 22 bases between. Germline V gives CDR1 MGHRA, CDR2 YSYEKL. As DNA, the CDR3 is TGCGCCAGCAGCCACGGGTCTAGGGGGGACAGAGATTACGAGCAGTACTTC. Its protein is CASSHGSRGDRDYEQYF.

Concerning this clone: One end of the junction is discordant with germline, which a read error may explain. V is TRBV7-7 and J is TRBJ1-3; D not resolved. The CDR3 is made up of 15 amino acids. Germline values: CDR1 SSHAT, CDR2 FNYEAQ (reference sequence). CDR3 region: CASSLALGTGNTIYF. DNA of the CDR3: TGTGCTAGCAGCTTAGCGCTAGGAACTGGAAACACCATATATTTT.

The CDR3 protein is CASSLGQGGIYEQYF. DNA of the CDR3: TGTGCCAGCAGCCTCGGACAGGGGGGAATCTACGAGCAGTACTTC. The chain couples TRBV7-6 to TRBJ2-5, with 10 nucleotides matching TRBD1. The end of the DNA is better explained by TRBJ2-7, so the J call may be wrong. The V gene's germline CDR1 is SGHVS and CDR2 FNYEAQ. The CDR3 consists of 15 residues.

The rearrangement uses TRBV27 and TRBJ2-2, with 7 bases matching TRBD1. The CDR3 extends over 13 amino acids. Germline trimming cut 8 bases from V and 3 bases from J; bases unmatched to any gene: 3. The germline V gene encodes CDR1 MNHEY and CDR2 SMNVEV (reference sequence). CDR3 coding DNA: TGTGCCAGCTATACAGGGGACACCGGGGAGCTGTTTTTT. Its translation is CASYTGDTGELFF.

J is TRBJ1-5 and V is TRBV5-6; TRBD1 aligns across 8 bases. The CDR3 has 15 amino acids. CDR1 and CDR2 (germline): SGHDT, YYEEEE. The trim removed 4 bases at V and 2 bases at J, leaving 5 bases unmatched. DNA for the CDR3: TGTGCCAGCAGCCTGGACAGGGCTGGCAATCAGCCCCAGCATTTT. Its protein product is CASSLDRAGNQPQHF. The full variable domain, its missing parts supplied by reference TRBV5-6 and TRBJ1-5, is DAGVTQSPTHLIKTRGQQVTLRCSPKSGHDTVSWYQQALGQGPQFIFQYYEEEERQRGNFPDRFSGHQFPNYSSELNVNALLLGDSALYLCASSLDRAGNQPQHFGDGTRLSIL.

The chain recombines TRBV5-1 with TRBJ1-3; the D gene is possibly TRBD1 (6 bases). Germline loops: CDR1 SGHRS, CDR2 YFSETQ. Trimming removed 4 bases at V and 1 base at J, with 18 bases between. The CDR3 is made up of 17 amino acids. The CDR3 loop reads CASSVSGKQGSGNTIYF. DNA of the CDR3: TGCGCCAGCAGCGTCTCCGGAAAACAGGGTTCTGGAAACACCATATATTTT.

CDR3 nucleotides: TGTGCTAGTGGTGGAACCAGGGGGCCGGGAACTGAAGCTTTCTTT. Its protein is CASGGTRGPGTEAFF. This sequence joins TRBV12-5 and TRBJ1-1, with 8 bases that match TRBD1. CDR1 and CDR2 (germline): LGHNT, FRNRAP. This CDR3 spans 15 amino acids. V dropped 5 bases and J dropped 5; count of bases not matched to a gene: 10.

The chain uses TRBV19 and TRBJ1-1; TRBD1 agrees at 8 bases. CDR1 is LNHDA, CDR2 SQIVND, per germline (reference sequence). V lost 7 bases, J lost 1 base, and 17 bases stayed unmatched. There are 18 residues in the CDR3. The CDR3 nucleotides read TGTGCCAGTAAGGCGACAGGGGTTCGAGCTATGCAGAACACTGAAGCTTTCTTT. It yields the protein CASKATGVRAMQNTEAFF.

The chain is built from TRBV18 and TRBJ2-5; 9 nucleotides line up with TRBD2. With 1 base clipped from V and 1 base from J, the junction kept 4 bases outside the gene matches. Per germline, CDR1 KGHSH and CDR2 LQKENI. There are 16 residues in the CDR3. The CDR3, as DNA: TGTGCCAGCTCACCACTTGCGGGGGGGCGCCAAGAGACCCAGTACTTC. This sequence encodes CASSPLAGGRQETQYF.

This clone came up once. V gene TRBV6-5 combines with J gene TRBJ2-7; D may be TRBD1 (7 bases). The germline CDR1 and CDR2 sequences are MNHEY and SVGAGI. The CDR3 runs 16 residues. Between the trimmed V and J ends, which lost 0 bases and 2 bases, there was a span of 14 bases. The CDR3 loop is CASSYSVSRGAYEQYF. CDR3 sequence (DNA): TGTGCCAGCAGTTACTCTGTAAGCAGGGGGGCCTACGAGCAGTACTTC.

CDR3 region: CASSPFPSSLTDTQYF. As DNA, the CDR3 is TGTGCCAGCTCACCGTTCCCTTCCTCTCTCACAGATACGCAGTATTTT. The chain combines TRBV18 with TRBJ2-3; D gene uncertain. Germline lookup yields CDR1 KGHSH and CDR2 LQKENI. This CDR3 spans 16 amino acids. V lost 3 bases to trimming and J lost 2 bases, with 15 bases between them.

J is TRBJ2-6 and V is TRBV7-2; no definite D call. From germline, CDR1 is SGHTA and CDR2 FQGNSA. V lost 5 bases and J 0 bases, leaving 8 bases between the germline ends. CDR3 length: 15 residues. The CDR3 nucleotides are TGTGCCAGCAGCCTCCCTAGCTCTGGGGCCAACGTCCTGACTTTC. It encodes CASSLPSSGANVLTF.

The chain couples TRBV14 to TRBJ2-5; 8 positions agree with TRBD1. The DNA end is more similar to TRBJ2-7, so the J call may be wrong. CDR3 length: 16 residues. CDR1 and CDR2 (germline): SGHDN, FVKESK. The chain's CDR3 is CASSQGAGTGDHEQYF. The CDR3 bases are TGTGCCAGCAGCCAAGGCGCCGGGACAGGCGACCACGAGCAGTACTTC.

This rearrangement joins TRBV5-1 to TRBJ2-7; a possible D gene is TRBD2 (6 bases). This CDR3 spans 14 amino acids. Germline lookup yields CDR1 SGHRS and CDR2 YFSETQ. The V gene lost 3 bases and the J gene lost 5 bases, with 15 bases spanning the gap. CDR3 DNA: TGCGCCAGCAGCTCCCGGGACTTTACGGACGAGCAGTACTTC. Protein product: CASSSRDFTDEQYF.

The gene calls are TRBV27 and TRBJ2-5, with TRBD2 matching over 14 bases. CDR1 and CDR2 from the germline V gene are MNHEY and SMNVEV (reference sequence). The V gene end was trimmed by 8 bases and the J gene end by 5 bases; junction bases not matched to a gene: 16. The CDR3 covers 18 residues. CDR3 bases: TGTGCCAGCGTCCGCTTTGGGACTAGCGGGAGTAGTACGGAGACCCAGTACTTC. Amino acid sequence: CASVRFGTSGSSTETQYF.

The chain couples TRBV9 to TRBJ2-7; TRBD2 matches 8 bases. V gave up 0 bases and J gave up 2 bases; unmatched junction bases: 4. This CDR3 region has 15 residues. Per the germline V gene, CDR1 is SGDLS and CDR2 is YYNGEE. Here the CDR3 DNA reads TGTGCCAGCAGCGTAGTAGGTAGCGGGACCTACGAGCAGTACTTC. Translation gives CASSVVGSGTYEQYF.

This clone has only one observation. This chain connects TRBV9 to TRBJ2-7, with D uncertain. Between the trimmed V and J ends, which lost 0 bases and 0 bases, there was a span of 7 bases. The CDR3 spans 14 residues. From germline, CDR1 is SGDLS and CDR2 YYNGEE. In DNA, the CDR3 is TGTGCCAGCAGCGTAGGCGGAAGCTCCTACGAGCAGTACTTC. Residues: CASSVGGSSYEQYF.

The rearrangement uses TRBV9 and TRBJ2-3; 16 nucleotides match TRBD2. Losses at the gene ends were 4 bases for V and 1 base for J; bases not matched to a gene: 3. The CDR3 totals 17 residues. Germline CDR1 and CDR2: SGDLS and YYNGEE. CDR3 nucleotide sequence: TGTGCCAGCAGCATCGGGACTAGCGGGAGGGGCACAGATACGCAGTATTTT. It translates to CASSIGTSGRGTDTQYF.

The V call is TRBV7-2, the J call TRBJ2-2; D possibly corresponds to TRBD2 (6 bases). Trimming removed 2 bases at V and 7 bases at J, with 14 bases between. CDR3 length equals 15 residues. CDR1 is SGHTA and CDR2 is FQGNSA in the germline V gene. Written as DNA, the CDR3 is TGTGCCAGCAGCTTAAAAGCGGGCCTCGTCGGGGAGCTGTTTTTT. As protein: CASSLKAGLVGELFF.

The chain employs TRBV10-3 and TRBJ2-7; 8 positions agree with TRBD1. V lost 6 bases and J lost 6; bases outside the gene matches: 4. CDR3 size: 12 residues. Germline loops: CDR1 ENHRY, CDR2 SYGVKD. CDR3 sequence: CAIRGQAGEQYF. The CDR3 DNA follows: TGTGCCATCAGGGGACAGGCCGGCGAGCAGTACTTC.

V gene TRBV7-3 combines with J gene TRBJ2-3, with 10 bases that match TRBD1. The CDR3 is made up of 17 amino acids. The germline V gene encodes CDR1 SGHTA and CDR2 FQGTGA. The V segment lost 5 bases and the J segment 1 base; nucleotides outside the gene matches: 9. The CDR3 protein is CASSTRAGTGGTDTQYF. The DNA for the CDR3 is TGTGCCAGCAGCACTCGGGCGGGGACAGGGGGCACAGATACGCAGTATTTT.

The chain is built from TRBV4-2 and TRBJ2-3, with 13 bases matching TRBD2. CDR3 length: 16 residues. Trimming took 5 bases from V and 3 from J; bases not matched to a gene: 5. CDR1 is LGHNA, CDR2 YNFKEQ, per germline. Here the CDR3 reads CASSELAGGETDTQYF. The CDR3, as DNA: TGTGCCAGCAGCGAACTAGCGGGGGGGGAGACAGATACGCAGTATTTT.

The DNA for the CDR3 is TGTGCCAGCAGTCCCCTAGCGGGAGTTAGTGAGACCCAGTACTTC. This translates into CASSPLAGVSETQYF. The chain has TRBV6-6 and TRBJ2-5, with 10 bases that match TRBD2. The CDR3 runs to 15 residues. CDR1 and CDR2 (germline): MNHNY, SVGAGI (reference sequence). Unmatched junction bases numbered 8, after V lost 5 bases and J lost 5 bases.

The chain recombines TRBV6-5 with TRBJ1-3; 7 nucleotides agree with TRBD1. Unmatched junction bases numbered 4, after V lost 6 bases and J lost 2 bases. Germline V lookup: CDR1 MNHEY, CDR2 SVGAGI. This CDR3 region has 14 residues. For the CDR3, the DNA is TGTGCCAGCAGGAGACAGGGTGCTGGAAACACCATATATTTT. Encoded protein: CASRRQGAGNTIYF.

This clone occurred once. One end of the junction is discordant with germline, which a read error may explain. The chain combines TRBV7-9 with TRBJ1-1, with 8 bases fitting TRBD1. CDR3 length: 19 residues. Germline lookup yields CDR1 SEHNR and CDR2 FQNEAQ (reference sequence). Written as DNA, the CDR3 is TGTGCCAGCAGCTTAAAACAGACGGCAGACAGGGGAGTGAACACTGAAGTTTTCTTT. Amino acid sequence: CASSLKQTADRGVNTEVFF.

The gene calls are TRBV11-1 and TRBJ2-5; D possibly corresponds to TRBD1 (5 bases). Near its end, the DNA agrees better with TRBJ2-7, so the J call may be wrong. The length of the CDR3 is 15 residues. Germline V gene lookup returns CDR1 SGHAT and CDR2 FQDESV (reference sequence). The CDR3 spells CASSLVAGPAYEQYF. As DNA, the CDR3 is TGTGCCAGCAGCTTAGTGGCAGGGCCCGCCTACGAGCAGTACTTC.

V is TRBV10-2 and J is TRBJ1-2; TRBD1 aligns across 8 bases. This CDR3 has 13 amino acids. The trim removed 8 bases at V and 8 bases at J, leaving 10 bases unmatched. Germline CDR1 reads WSHSY; CDR2 reads SAAADI. This CDR3 is CASGGQGARGYTF. DNA for the CDR3: TGCGCCAGCGGGGGGCAGGGGGCGCGGGGCTACACCTTC.

The chain uses TRBV12-5 and TRBJ2-5; the D gene is possibly TRBD2 (7 bases). Germline V lookup: CDR1 LGHNT, CDR2 FRNRAP. The length of the CDR3 is 15 residues. The V gene lost 5 bases and the J gene lost 4 bases, with 17 bases spanning the gap. The chain's CDR3 is CASGGPRGAGETQYF. In nucleotides, the CDR3 is TGTGCTAGTGGTGGACCTCGGGGGGCAGGAGAGACCCAGTACTTC.